This TCR beta chain was recovered during a study of beta chain features in type 1 diabetes. This clone showed up just a few times. The antigen is undetermined. As every portion of the isolated RNA was reverse transcribed, the sequencing read expressed TCRB transcripts. Using immunoSEQ multiplex PCR, the repertoire was profiled, and TCRdb retains in-frame clones only, with some absent. This sample has roughly 610,000 clones, with 15% found just once. This CDR3 has 14 amino acids. Study conclusions and caveats: A moderate, significant TCRB CDR3 shortening appeared in type 1 diabetes across four CD4+ subsets.

The genes are TRBV21-1 and TRBJ1-2; the listed D gene, TRBD1, was not tested against the DNA. TRBV21-1 is listed as a pseudogene. The sequenced material came from naive CD4+ T cells from blood. This TCR was sampled from a man aged 18 to 29 in good health. The CDR3 DNA sequence: TGTGCCAGCAGCAAGGGACAGGGTGACTATGGCTACACCTTC. Its protein product is CASSKGQGDYGYTF.